The clone carrying this T cell receptor beta chain was observed at least ten times. Its specificity is not known. All TCR cDNA molecules were individually tagged with a unique molecular identifier. TCRdb called the 5' RACE reads again in MiXCR, with one record for every CDR3 protein. The data contain approximately 21,000 distinct CDR3 sequences, more than 4.5% of them seen just once; the ten biggest clones take up roughly 9.6%. This sample was included in a study of spatial heterogeneity in lung cancer. For the study at large: The average appearance count of each unique TCR and UMI combination in raw reads was more than ten. Notes on the study in general: In tumors, expanded intratumoral alpha and beta TCR counts tracked mutation counts. Tumor T cell coverage was estimated at roughly 6.5% for alpha and roughly 12% for beta chains.

Time point indicated: sample taken at primary tumor resection. Whole RNA was taken from tumor, nontumor lung or frozen PBMC; it was then sequenced unsorted. Germline assignment: CDR1 SGDLS and CDR2 YYNGEE. V lost 0 bases to trimming and J lost 1 base; unmatched junction nucleotides: 5. This CDR3 spans 16 amino acids. The clonotype was recovered from a male donor with early-stage non-small cell lung cancer. V usage is TRBV9 and J usage is TRBJ2-3; 7 bases agree with TRBD2. The input for sequencing was lung tumor tissue, taken at surgery. The CDR3 loop is CASSVGWGRGTDTQYF. The CDR3 region has the DNA TGTGCCAGCAGCGTAGGATGGGGGAGGGGCACAGATACGCAGTATTTT.